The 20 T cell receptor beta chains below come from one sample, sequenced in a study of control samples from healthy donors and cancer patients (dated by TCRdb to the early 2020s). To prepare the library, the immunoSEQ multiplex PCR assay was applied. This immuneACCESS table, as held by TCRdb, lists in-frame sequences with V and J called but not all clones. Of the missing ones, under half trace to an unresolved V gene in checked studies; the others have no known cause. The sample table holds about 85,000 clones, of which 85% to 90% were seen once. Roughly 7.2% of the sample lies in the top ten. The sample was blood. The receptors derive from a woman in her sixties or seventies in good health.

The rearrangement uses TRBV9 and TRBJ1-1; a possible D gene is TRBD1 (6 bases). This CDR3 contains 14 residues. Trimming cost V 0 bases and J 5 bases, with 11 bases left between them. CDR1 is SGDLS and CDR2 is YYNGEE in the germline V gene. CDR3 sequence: CASSVAGVGTEAFF. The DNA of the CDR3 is TGTGCCAGCAGCGTAGCAGGGGTGGGGACTGAAGCTTTCTTT.

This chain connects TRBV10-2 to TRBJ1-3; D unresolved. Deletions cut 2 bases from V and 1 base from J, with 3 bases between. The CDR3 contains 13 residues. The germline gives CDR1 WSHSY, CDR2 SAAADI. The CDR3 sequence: CASSERSGNTIYF. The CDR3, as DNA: TGCGCCAGCAGTGAGAGGTCTGGAAACACCATATATTTT.

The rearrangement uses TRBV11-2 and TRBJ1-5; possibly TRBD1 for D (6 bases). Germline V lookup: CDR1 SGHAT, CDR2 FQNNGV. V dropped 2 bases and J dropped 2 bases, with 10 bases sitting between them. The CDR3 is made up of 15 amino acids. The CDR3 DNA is TGTGCCAGCAGCTTATCAGGGGTTGGCAATCAGCCCCAGCATTTT. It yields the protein CASSLSGVGNQPQHF.

CDR3 sequence (DNA): TGTGCCAGCAGCCACGGAAGAGGGACTAGCGGAAACTACGAGCAGTACTTC. Protein sequence: CASSHGRGTSGNYEQYF. V and J are TRBV5-4 and TRBJ2-7; 11 nucleotides agree with TRBD2. The germline V gene has CDR1 SGHNT and CDR2 YYREEE (reference sequence). This CDR3 is built from 17 residues. Trimming at V came to 4 bases and at J to 3 bases, leaving 12 bases not matched to a gene.

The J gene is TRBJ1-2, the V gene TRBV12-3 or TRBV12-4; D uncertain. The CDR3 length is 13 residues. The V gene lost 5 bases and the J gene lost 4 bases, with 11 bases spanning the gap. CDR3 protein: CASSLEASYGYTF. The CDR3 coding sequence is TGTGCCAGCAGTCTAGAGGCTAGCTATGGCTACACCTTC.

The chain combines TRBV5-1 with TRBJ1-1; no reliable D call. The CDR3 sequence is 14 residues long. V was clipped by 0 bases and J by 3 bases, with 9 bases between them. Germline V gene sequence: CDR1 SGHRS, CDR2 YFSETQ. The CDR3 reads CASSLAEADTEAFF. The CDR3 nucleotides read TGCGCCAGCAGCTTGGCAGAAGCGGACACTGAAGCTTTCTTT.

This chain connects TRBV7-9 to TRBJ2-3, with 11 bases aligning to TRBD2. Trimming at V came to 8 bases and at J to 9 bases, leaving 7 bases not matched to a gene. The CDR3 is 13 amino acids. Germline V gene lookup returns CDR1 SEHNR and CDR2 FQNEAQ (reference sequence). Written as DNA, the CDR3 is TGTGCCAGCCTAGCGGGGGGTGAGGGAACGCAGTATTTT. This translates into CASLAGGEGTQYF.

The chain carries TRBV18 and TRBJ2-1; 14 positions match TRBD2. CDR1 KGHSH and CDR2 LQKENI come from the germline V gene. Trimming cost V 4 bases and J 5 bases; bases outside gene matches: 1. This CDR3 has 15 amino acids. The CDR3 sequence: CASSQGLAGDNEQFF. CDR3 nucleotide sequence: TGTGCCAGCTCACAGGGACTAGCGGGAGACAATGAGCAGTTCTTC.

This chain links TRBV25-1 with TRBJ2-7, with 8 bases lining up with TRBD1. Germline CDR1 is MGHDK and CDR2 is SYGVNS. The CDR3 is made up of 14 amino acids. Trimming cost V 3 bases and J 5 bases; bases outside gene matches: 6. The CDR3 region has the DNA TGTGCCAGCAGTGAGTCACAGGGGGTCCACGAGCAGTACTTC. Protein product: CASSESQGVHEQYF.

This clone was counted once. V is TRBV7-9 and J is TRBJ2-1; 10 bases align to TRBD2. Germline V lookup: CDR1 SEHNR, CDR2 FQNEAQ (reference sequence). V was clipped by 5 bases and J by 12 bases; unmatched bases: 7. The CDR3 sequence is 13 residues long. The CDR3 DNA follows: TGTGCCAGCAGCCAGACTAGCGGGCCGACGCAGTTCTTC. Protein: CASSQTSGPTQFF.

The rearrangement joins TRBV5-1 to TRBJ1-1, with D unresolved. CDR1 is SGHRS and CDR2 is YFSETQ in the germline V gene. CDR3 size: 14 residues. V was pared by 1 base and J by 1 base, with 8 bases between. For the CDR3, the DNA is TGCGCCAGCAGCTTGCTCGGCCAGAACACTGAAGCTTTCTTT. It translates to CASSLLGQNTEAFF.

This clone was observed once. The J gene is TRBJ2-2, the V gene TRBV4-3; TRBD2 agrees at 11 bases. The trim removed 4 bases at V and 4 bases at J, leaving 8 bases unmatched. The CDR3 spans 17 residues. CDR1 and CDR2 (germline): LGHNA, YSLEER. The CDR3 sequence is CASSLSVLAGATGELFF. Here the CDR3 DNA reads TGCGCCAGCAGCCTCTCGGTACTAGCGGGAGCCACCGGGGAGCTGTTTTTT.

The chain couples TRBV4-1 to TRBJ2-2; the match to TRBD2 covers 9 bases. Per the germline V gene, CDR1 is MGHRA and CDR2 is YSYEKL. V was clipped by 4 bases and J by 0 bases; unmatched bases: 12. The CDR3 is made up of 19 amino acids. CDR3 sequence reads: CASSPPKSGGRTNTGELFF. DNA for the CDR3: TGCGCCAGCAGCCCCCCGAAGAGCGGGGGGCGAACGAACACCGGGGAGCTGTTTTTT.

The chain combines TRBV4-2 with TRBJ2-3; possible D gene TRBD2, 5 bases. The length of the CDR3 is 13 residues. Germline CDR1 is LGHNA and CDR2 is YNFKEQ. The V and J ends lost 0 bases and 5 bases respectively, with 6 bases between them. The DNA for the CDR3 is TGTGCCAGCAGCCAAGACCGGGGAGATACGCAGTATTTT. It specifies CASSQDRGDTQYF.

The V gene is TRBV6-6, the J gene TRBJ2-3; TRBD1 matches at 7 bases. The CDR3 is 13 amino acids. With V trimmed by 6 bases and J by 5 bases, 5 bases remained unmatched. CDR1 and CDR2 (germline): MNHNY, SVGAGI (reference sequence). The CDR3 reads CASSRDSRDTQYF. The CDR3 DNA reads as TGTGCCAGCAGCAGGGACAGCCGAGATACGCAGTATTTT.

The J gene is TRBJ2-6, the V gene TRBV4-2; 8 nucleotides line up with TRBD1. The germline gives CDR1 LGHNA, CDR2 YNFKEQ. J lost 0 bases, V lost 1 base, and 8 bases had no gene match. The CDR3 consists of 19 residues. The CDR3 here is CASSQGGSGGNSGANVLTF. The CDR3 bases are TGTGCCAGCAGCCAAGGGGGGTCAGGGGGCAACTCTGGGGCCAACGTCCTGACTTTC.

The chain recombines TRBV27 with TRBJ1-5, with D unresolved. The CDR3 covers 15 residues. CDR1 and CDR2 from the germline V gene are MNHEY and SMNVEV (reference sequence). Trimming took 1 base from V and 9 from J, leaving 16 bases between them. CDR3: CASSLYFPETGPQHF. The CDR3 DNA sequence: TGTGCCAGCAGTTTATACTTCCCTGAGACTGGGCCCCAGCATTTT.

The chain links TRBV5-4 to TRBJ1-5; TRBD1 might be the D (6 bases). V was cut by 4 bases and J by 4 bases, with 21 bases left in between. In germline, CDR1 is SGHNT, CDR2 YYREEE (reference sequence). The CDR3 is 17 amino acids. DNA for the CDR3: TGTGCCAGCAGCGAATCACCTGGAGGGGGGCTAAATCAGCCCCAGCATTTT. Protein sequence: CASSESPGGGLNQPQHF.

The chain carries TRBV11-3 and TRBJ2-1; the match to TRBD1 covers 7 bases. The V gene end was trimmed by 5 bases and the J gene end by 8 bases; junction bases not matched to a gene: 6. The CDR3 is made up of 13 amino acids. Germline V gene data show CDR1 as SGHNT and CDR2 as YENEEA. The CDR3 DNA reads TGTGCCAGCAGCATTGACAGGGCGGATGAGCAGTTCTTC. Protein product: CASSIDRADEQFF.

As DNA, the CDR3 is TGTGCCAGCAGCTCTCATCTCGGACAGGGGTTGACCGGGGAGCTGTTTTTT. Amino acid sequence: CASSSHLGQGLTGELFF. This chain links TRBV7-2 with TRBJ2-2, with 9 bases lining up with TRBD1. This CDR3 spans 17 amino acids. V was clipped by 4 bases and J by 5 bases; unmatched bases: 11. Germline V gene data show CDR1 as SGHTA and CDR2 as FQGNSA.